This T cell receptor beta chain was recorded in a study of molecular identifiers for immune sequencing clone quantification. From 20,000 to 1,000,000 sorted cells, naive CD8 libraries were generated with 10%, 30% or 50% RNA. Germline lookup yields CDR1 DFQATT and CDR2 SNEGSKA (reference sequence). This CDR3 is 15 amino acids long. V dropped 1 base and J dropped 0 bases, with 13 bases sitting between them. TCRdb processed the PCR reads anew with MiXCR; each CDR3 protein has one entry. The sample yields under 650,000 distinct CDR3 sequences, 15% to 20% seen once. The rearrangement joins TRBV20-1 to TRBJ2-7; D is ambiguous. The sequence came from a human donor in good health. Some libraries in this study had Jurkat cell RNA spiked in. The specimen was naive CD8+ T cells from blood, with Jurkat cell RNA spiked in. The subset here: FACS-sorted CD8+CD4-CCR7+CD45RA+ naive T cells. The CDR3 sequence: CSARVVGTSSYEQYF. The CDR3 DNA follows: TGCAGTGCTAGAGTCGTCGGAACAAGCTCCTACGAGCAGTACTTC.